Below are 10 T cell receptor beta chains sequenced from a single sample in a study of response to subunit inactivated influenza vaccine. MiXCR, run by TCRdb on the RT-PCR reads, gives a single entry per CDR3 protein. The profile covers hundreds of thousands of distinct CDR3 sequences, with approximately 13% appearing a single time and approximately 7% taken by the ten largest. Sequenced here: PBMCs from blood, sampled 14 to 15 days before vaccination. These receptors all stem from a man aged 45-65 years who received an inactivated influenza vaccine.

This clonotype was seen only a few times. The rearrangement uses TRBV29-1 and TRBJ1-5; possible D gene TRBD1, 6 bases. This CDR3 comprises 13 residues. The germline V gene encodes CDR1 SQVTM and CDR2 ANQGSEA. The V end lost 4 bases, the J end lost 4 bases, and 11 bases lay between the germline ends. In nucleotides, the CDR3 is TGCAGCGTTGGGGGGACACGAAATCAGCCCCAGCATTTT. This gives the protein CSVGGTRNQPQHF.

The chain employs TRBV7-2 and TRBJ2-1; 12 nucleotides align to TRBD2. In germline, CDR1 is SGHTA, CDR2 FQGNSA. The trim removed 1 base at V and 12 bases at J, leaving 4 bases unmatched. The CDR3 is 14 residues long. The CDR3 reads CASSLELAGGLQFF. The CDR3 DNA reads TGTGCCAGCAGCTTAGAACTAGCGGGAGGACTGCAGTTCTTC. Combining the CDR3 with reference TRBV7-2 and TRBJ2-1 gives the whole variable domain GAGVSQSPSNKVTEKGKDVELRCDPISGHTALYWYRQSLGQGLEFLIYFQGNSAPDKSGLPSDRFSAERTGGSVSTLTIQRTQQEDSAVYLCASSLELAGGLQFFGPGTRLTVL.

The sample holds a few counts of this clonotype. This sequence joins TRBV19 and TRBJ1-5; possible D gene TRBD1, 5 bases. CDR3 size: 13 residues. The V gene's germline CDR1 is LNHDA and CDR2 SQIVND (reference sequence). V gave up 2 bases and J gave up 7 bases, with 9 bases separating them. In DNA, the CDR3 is TGTGCCAGTAGTATACAGGGTAAACAGCCCCAGCATTTT. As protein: CASSIQGKQPQHF.

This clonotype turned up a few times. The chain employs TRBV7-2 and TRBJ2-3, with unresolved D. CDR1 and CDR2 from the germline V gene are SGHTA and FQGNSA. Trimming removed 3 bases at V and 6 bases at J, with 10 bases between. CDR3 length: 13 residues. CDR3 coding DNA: TGTGCCAGCAGCTTTCCCCCGTGGGATACGCAGTATTTT. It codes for CASSFPPWDTQYF.

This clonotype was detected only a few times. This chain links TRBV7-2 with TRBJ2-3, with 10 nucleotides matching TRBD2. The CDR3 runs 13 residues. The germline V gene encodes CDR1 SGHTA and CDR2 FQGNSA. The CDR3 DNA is TGTGCATCAGCGGGAGGGGCAGTGGGTACGCAGTATTTT. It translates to CASAGGAVGTQYF. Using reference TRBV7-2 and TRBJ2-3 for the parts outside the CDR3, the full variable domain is GAGVSQSPSNKVTEKGKDVELRCDPISGHTALYWYRQSLGQGLEFLIYFQGNSAPDKSGLPSDRFSAERTGGSVSTLTIQRTQQEDSAVYLCASAGGAVGTQYFGPGTRLTVL.

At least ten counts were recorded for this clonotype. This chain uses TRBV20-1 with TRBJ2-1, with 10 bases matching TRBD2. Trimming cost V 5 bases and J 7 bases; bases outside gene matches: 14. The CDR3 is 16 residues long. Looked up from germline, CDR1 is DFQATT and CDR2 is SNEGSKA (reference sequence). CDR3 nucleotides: TGCAGTGCTCCCTCACGTAGCGGGAGGTTCGGGAATGAGCAGTTCTTC. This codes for CSAPSRSGRFGNEQFF.

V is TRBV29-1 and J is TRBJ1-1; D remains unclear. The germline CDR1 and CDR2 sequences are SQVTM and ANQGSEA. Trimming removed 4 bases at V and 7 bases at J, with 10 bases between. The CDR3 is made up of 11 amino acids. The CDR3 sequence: CSVVGASEAFF. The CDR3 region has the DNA TGCAGCGTTGTGGGAGCGAGTGAAGCTTTCTTT.

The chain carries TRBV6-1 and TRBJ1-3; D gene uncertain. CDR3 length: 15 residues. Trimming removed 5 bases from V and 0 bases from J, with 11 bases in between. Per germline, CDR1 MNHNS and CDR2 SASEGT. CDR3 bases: TGTGCCAGCAGTCTCCGGGAGACCTCTGGAAACACCATATATTTT. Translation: CASSLRETSGNTIYF.

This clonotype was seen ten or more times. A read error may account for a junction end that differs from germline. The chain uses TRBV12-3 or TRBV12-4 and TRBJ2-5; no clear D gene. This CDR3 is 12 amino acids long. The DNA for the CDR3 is TGTGCCAGCAGGCTGGGTCTGGGTTCTGTGGACTTC. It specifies CASRLGLGSVDF.

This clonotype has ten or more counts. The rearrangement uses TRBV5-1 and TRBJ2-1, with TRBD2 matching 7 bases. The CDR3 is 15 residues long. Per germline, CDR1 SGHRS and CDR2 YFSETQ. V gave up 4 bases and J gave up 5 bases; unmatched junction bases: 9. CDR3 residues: CASSEGLAANNEQFF. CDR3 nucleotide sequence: TGCGCCAGCAGCGAAGGGCTAGCGGCTAACAATGAGCAGTTCTTC.